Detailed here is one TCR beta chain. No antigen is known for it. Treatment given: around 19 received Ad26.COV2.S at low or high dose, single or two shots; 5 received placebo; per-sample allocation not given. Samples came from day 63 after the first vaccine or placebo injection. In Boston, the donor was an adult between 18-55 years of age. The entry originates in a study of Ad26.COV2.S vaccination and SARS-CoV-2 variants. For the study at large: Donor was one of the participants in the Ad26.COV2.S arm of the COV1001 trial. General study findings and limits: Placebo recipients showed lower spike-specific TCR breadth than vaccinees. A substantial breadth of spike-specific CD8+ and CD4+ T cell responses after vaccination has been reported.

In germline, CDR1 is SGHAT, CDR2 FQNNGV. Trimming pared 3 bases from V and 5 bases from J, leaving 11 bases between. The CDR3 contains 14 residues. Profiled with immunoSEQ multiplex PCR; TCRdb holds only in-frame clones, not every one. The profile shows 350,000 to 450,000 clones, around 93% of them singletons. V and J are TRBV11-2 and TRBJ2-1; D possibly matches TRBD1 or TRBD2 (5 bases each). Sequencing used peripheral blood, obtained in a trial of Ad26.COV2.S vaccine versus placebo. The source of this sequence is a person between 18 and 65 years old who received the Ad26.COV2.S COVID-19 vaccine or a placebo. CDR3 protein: CASSFPGPHNEQFF. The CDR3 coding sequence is TGTGCCAGCAGCTTTCCGGGACCCCACAATGAGCAGTTCTTC.